The clone carrying this T cell receptor beta chain was counted only a few times. Then a second PCR, running roughly 7 to 11 cycles, was carried out with a sample-barcoded 5' primer and a J-beta primer mix. MiXCR, run by TCRdb on the 5' RACE reads, gives a single entry per CDR3 protein. The sample consists of roughly 500,000 distinct CDR3 sequences, 25% to 30% of them appearing once. The source of the sample is a study of blood T cells in healthy people across ages. Background on the study: Using template switching, researchers captured about one barcoded beta molecule for each two T cells.

CDR1 is LGHNA, CDR2 YSLEER, per germline. The CDR3 runs 16 residues. Total RNA, at least 6 micrograms per sample, was extracted from PBMCs. Material for sequencing was blood. This chain joins TRBV4-3 and TRBJ2-5, with 7 bases fitting TRBD1. The J call is doubtful: the DNA matches TRBJ2-7 better. The source is a woman aged 70-85 years in good health. The CDR3 DNA reads as TGCGCCAGCAGCCAAGCCCAGGGACAGCCTTACTACGAGCAGTACTTC. Amino acid sequence: CASSQAQGQPYYEQYF.